This T cell receptor (beta chain) was recorded in a study of early T cells in non-severe SARS-CoV-2 infection. TCRdb re-derived calls from the 5' RACE reads in MiXCR, one entry per CDR3 protein. The data hold about 58,000 distinct CDR3 sequences, with roughly 13% observed a single time. Sequenced: whole blood. This receptor was taken from an adult who was a healthcare worker with PCR-confirmed SARS-CoV-2 infection or an uninfected control (not recorded which).

The CDR3 region is CASQVYTGELFF. CDR3 nucleotide sequence: TGTGCCAGCCAAGTGTACACCGGGGAGCTGTTTTTT. V and J are TRBV7-8 and TRBJ2-2; no definite D call. CDR1 is SGHVS, CDR2 FQNEAQ, per germline. CDR3 length: 12 residues. V was cut by 8 bases and J by 3 bases, with 7 bases left in between.